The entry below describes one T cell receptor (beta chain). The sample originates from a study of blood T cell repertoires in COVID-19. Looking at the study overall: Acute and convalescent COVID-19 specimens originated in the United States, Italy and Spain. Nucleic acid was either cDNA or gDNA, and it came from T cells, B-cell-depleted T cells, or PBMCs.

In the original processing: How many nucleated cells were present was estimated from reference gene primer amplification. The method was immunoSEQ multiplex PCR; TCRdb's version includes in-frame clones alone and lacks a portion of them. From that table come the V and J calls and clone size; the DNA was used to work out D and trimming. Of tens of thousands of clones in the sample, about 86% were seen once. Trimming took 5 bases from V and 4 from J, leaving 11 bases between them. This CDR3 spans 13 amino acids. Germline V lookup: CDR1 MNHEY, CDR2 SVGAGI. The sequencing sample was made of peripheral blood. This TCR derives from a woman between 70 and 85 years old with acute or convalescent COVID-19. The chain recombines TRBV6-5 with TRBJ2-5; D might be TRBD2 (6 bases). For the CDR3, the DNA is TGTGCCAGCAGTATACCGGGGGTAGAGACCCAGTACTTC. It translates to CASSIPGVETQYF.